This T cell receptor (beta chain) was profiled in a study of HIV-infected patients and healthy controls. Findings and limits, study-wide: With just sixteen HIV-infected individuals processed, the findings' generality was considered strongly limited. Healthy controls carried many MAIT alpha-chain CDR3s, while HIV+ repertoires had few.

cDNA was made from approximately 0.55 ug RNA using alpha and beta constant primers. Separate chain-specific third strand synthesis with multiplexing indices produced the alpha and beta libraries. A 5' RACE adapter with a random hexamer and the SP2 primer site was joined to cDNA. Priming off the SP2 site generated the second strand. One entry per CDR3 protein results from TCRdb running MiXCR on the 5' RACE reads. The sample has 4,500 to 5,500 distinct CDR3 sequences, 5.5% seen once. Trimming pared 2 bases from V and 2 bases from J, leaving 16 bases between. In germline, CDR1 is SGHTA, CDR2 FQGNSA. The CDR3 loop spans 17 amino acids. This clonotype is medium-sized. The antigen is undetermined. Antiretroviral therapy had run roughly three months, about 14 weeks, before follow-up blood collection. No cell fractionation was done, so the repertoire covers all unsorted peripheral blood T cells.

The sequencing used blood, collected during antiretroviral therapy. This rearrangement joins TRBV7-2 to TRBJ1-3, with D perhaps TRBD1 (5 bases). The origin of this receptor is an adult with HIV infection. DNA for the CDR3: TGTGCCAGCAGCTTATACGCCGGGGCAGGGACTGGAAACACCATATATTTT. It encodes CASSLYAGAGTGNTIYF.